This T cell receptor (beta chain) originates from a study of T cells in Graves' hyperthyroidism and ophthalmopathy. Template material for amplifying TCR beta CDR3 regions consisted of RNA transcripts. First-round RT-PCR with HTBI primers amplified the TCR CDR3 region. TCRdb reprocessed the multiplex PCR reads with MiXCR, giving one entry per CDR3 protein. The repertoire holds about 600,000 distinct CDR3 sequences, with 15% to 20% as singletons. The CDR3 consists of 15 residues. Trimming removed 5 bases from V and 5 bases from J, with 16 bases in between. This clonotype was counted between two and nine times.

Sequencing was carried out using blood. The receptor's source is a woman between 40 and 50 years old with Graves' ophthalmopathy. This chain links TRBV12-3 or TRBV12-4 with TRBJ1-5; D is unresolved. This CDR3 is CASSPMGRGDQPQHF. In DNA, the CDR3 is TGTGCCAGCAGTCCGATGGGGAGAGGCGATCAGCCCCAGCATTTT.